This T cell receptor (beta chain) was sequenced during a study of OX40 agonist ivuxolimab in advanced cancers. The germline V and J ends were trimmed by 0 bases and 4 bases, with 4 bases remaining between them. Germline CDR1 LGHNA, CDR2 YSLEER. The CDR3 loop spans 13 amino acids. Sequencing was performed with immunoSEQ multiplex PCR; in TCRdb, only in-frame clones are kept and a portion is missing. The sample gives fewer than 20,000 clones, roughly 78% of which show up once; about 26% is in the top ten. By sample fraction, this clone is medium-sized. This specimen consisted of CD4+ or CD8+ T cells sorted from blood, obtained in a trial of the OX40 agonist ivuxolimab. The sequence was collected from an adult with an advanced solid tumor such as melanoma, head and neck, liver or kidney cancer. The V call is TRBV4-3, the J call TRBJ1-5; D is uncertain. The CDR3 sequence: CASSQESNQPQHF. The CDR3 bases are TGCGCCAGCAGCCAAGAGAGTAATCAGCCCCAGCATTTT.